This TCR beta chain was recovered during a study of blood T cell repertoires in COVID-19. The repertoire was sequenced with immunoSEQ multiplex PCR; TCRdb's copy has only in-frame clones and lacks some. This sample carries some 83,000 clones, under 90% of them seen once, and the ten largest clones take around 40%. V was cut by 5 bases and J by 0 bases, with 14 bases left in between. From germline, CDR1 is MNHEY and CDR2 SMNVEV (reference sequence). This CDR3 spans 16 amino acids. The sequence derives from a man of 80 years or more with acute or convalescent COVID-19. Material: peripheral blood. The chain combines TRBV27 with TRBJ2-1; D is perhaps TRBD2 (6 bases). This chain's CDR3 is CASSLQPGLSYNEQFF. Here the CDR3 DNA reads TGTGCCAGCAGTCTACAGCCGGGACTCTCCTACAATGAGCAGTTCTTC.